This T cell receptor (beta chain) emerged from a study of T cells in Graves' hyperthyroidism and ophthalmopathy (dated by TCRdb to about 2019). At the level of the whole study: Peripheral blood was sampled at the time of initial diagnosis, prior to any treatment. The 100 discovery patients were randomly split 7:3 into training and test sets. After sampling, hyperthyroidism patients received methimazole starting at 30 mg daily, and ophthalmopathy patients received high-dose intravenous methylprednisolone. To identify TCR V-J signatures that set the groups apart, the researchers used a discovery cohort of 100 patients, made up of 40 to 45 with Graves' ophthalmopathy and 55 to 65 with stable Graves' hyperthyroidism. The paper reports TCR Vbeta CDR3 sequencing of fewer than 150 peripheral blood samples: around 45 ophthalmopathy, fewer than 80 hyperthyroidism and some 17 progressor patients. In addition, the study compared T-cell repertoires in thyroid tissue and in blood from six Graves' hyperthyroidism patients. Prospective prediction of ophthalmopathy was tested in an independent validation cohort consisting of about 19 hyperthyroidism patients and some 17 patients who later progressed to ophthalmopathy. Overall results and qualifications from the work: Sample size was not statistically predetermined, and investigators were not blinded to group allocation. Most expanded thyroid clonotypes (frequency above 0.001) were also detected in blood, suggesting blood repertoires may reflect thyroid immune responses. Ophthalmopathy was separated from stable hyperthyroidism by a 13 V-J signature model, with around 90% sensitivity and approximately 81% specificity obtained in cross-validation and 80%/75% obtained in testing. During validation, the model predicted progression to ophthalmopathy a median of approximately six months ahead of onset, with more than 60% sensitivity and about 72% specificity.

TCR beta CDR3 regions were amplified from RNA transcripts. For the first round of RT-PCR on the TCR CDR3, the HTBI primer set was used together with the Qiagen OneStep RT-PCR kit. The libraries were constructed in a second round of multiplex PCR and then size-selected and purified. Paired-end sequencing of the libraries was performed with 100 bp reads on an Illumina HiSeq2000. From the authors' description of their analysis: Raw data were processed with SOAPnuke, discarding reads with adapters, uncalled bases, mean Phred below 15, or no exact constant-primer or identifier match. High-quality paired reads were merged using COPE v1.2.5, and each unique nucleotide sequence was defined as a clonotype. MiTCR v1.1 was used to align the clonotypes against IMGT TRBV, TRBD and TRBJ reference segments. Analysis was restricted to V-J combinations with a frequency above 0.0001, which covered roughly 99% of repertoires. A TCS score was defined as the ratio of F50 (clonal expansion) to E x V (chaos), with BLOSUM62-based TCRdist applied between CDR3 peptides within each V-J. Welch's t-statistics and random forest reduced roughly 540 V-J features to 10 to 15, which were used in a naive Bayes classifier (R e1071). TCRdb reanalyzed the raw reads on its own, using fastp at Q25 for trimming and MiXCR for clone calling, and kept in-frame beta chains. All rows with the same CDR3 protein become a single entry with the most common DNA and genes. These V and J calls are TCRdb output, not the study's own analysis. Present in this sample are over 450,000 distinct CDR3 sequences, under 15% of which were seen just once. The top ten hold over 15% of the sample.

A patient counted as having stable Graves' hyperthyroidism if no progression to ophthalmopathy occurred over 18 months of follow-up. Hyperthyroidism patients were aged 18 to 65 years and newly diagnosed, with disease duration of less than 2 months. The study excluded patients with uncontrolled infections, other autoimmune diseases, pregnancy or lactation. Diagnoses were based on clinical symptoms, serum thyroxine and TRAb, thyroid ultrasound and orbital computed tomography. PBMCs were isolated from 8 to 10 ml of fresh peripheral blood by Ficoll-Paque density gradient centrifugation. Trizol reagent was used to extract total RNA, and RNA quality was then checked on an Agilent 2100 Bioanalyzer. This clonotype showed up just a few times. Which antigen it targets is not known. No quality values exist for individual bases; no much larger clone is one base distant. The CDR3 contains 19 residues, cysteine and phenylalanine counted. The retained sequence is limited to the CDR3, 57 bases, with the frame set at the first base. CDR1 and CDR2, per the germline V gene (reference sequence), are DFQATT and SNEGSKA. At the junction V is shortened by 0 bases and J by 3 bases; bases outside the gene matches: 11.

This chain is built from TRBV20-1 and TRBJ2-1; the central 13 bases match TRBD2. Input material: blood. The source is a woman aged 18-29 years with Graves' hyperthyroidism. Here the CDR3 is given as CSARDMGGTSGKYYNEQFF. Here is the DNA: TGCAGTGCTAGAGATATGGGTGGGACTAGCGGGAAATACTACAATGAGCAGTTCTTC.